Listed below are T cell receptor beta chains from one sample, sequenced in a study of cytomegalovirus exposure and HLA in healthy donors. The table came from immunoSEQ multiplex PCR; TCRdb's copy has only in-frame clones and leaves some out. The table has about 91,000 clones, less than 70% seen once. The sequencing sample was made of PBMCs. The receptor set was obtained from a human donor in good health. The CDR3 runs from the conserved cysteine through the conserved F or W. Each record gives: clone size, CDR3 length, J gene, V gene, D gene, CDR3 DNA, CDR3 protein. D genes are given only for firm matches. Not all rows give a size; the values are once, few, many and, for expanded clones, a class.

abundance: few
len: 14
j_gene: TRBJ1-6
v_gene: TRBV5-4
d_gene: -
CDR3nt: TGTGCCAGCAGCTTCGTAGGGGAAAATTCACCCCTCCACTTT
CDR3aa: CASSFVGENSPLHF

abundance: -
len: 15
j_gene: TRBJ2-2
v_gene: TRBV5-1
d_gene: TRBD2
CDR3nt: TGCGCCAGCAGCTCACTAGCGGGGAGCACCGGGGAGCTGTTTTTT
CDR3aa: CASSSLAGSTGELFF

abundance: -
len: 16
j_gene: TRBJ1-4
v_gene: TRBV28
d_gene: TRBD1
CDR3nt: TGTGCCAGCAGTTTGACAGGGGGCACGGCTAATGAAAAACTGTTTTTT
CDR3aa: CASSLTGGTANEKLFF

abundance: -
len: 12
j_gene: TRBJ1-2
v_gene: TRBV19
d_gene: TRBD1
CDR3nt: TGTGCCAGTGCGACAGGGAACTATGGCTACACCTTC
CDR3aa: CASATGNYGYTF

abundance: -
len: 16
j_gene: TRBJ1-6
v_gene: TRBV2
d_gene: -
CDR3nt: TGTGCCAGCAGTGCGCGGTTGAGCTCCTATAATTCACCCCTCCACTTT
CDR3aa: CASSARLSSYNSPLHF

abundance: -
len: 16
j_gene: TRBJ1-3
v_gene: TRBV6-5
d_gene: -
CDR3nt: TGTGCCAGCAGTTACTCGAGTCTAGCTCCGGGAAACACCATATATTTT
CDR3aa: CASSYSSLAPGNTIYF

abundance: -
len: 13
j_gene: TRBJ2-7
v_gene: TRBV18
d_gene: -
CDR3nt: TGTGCCAGCTCACCGGCAGGGCTTTCCGAGCAGTACTTC
CDR3aa: CASSPAGLSEQYF

abundance: few
len: 14
j_gene: TRBJ2-2
v_gene: TRBV7-3
d_gene: TRBD2
CDR3nt: TGTGCCAGCAGCCCAGCGGGGACGACCGGGGAGCTGTTTTTT
CDR3aa: CASSPAGTTGELFF

abundance: -
len: 16
j_gene: TRBJ2-1
v_gene: TRBV5-8
d_gene: TRBD2
CDR3nt: TGTGCCAGCAGCTTGAGGGACGGGGGGTTCTACAATGAGCAGTTCTTC
CDR3aa: CASSLRDGGFYNEQFF

abundance: -
len: 15
j_gene: TRBJ1-1
v_gene: TRBV9
d_gene: -
CDR3nt: TGTGCCAGCAGCGTAGCAAGCGGCATGAACACTGAAGCTTTCTTT
CDR3aa: CASSVASGMNTEAFF

abundance: -
len: 13
j_gene: TRBJ2-7
v_gene: TRBV6-5
d_gene: -
CDR3nt: TGTGCCAGCACCCTAATGGGGGGACACGAGCAGTACTTC
CDR3aa: CASTLMGGHEQYF

abundance: -
len: 17
j_gene: TRBJ2-1
v_gene: TRBV9
d_gene: TRBD1
CDR3nt: TGTGCCAGCAGCCCTCCGGGACAGGAAAGGGATATACTTGAGCAGTTCTTC
CDR3aa: CASSPPGQERDILEQFF

abundance: once
len: 15
j_gene: TRBJ2-5
v_gene: TRBV6-1
d_gene: TRBD2
CDR3nt: TGTGCCAGCAGTGATCTAGCGGTTCAGAGGGAGACCCAGTACTTC
CDR3aa: CASSDLAVQRETQYF

abundance: -
len: 16
j_gene: TRBJ1-2
v_gene: TRBV19
d_gene: -
CDR3nt: TGTGCCAGTAGTATAGGATTGGCAGGGAAGTCACATGGCTACACCTTC
CDR3aa: CASSIGLAGKSHGYTF

abundance: -
len: 16
j_gene: TRBJ1-3
v_gene: TRBV6-5
d_gene: TRBD1
CDR3nt: TGTGCCAGCAGTTACCGGACAGGGGAGAATGGAAACACCATATATTTT
CDR3aa: CASSYRTGENGNTIYF

abundance: -
len: 14
j_gene: TRBJ1-1
v_gene: TRBV19
d_gene: -
CDR3nt: TGTGCCAGTAGTATTCTGGGCAGCACTGCCGAAGCTTTCTTT
CDR3aa: CASSILGSTAEAFF

abundance: few
len: 16
j_gene: TRBJ1-4
v_gene: TRBV6-6
d_gene: TRBD1
CDR3nt: TGTGCCAGCAGTTACTCGGGACAGGGCGGCCGTGAAAAACTGTTTTTT
CDR3aa: CASSYSGQGGREKLFF

abundance: -
len: 15
j_gene: TRBJ2-7
v_gene: TRBV6-1
d_gene: TRBD1
CDR3nt: TGTGCCAGCAGTGATGCAGGGACAGGGGGCCCGGCGCAGTACTTC
CDR3aa: CASSDAGTGGPAQYF

abundance: -
len: 16
j_gene: TRBJ2-2
v_gene: TRBV6-5
d_gene: -
CDR3nt: TGTGCCAGCAGTTACGTAATCAGGGTGAACACCGGGGAGCTGTTTTTT
CDR3aa: CASSYVIRVNTGELFF

abundance: -
len: 11
j_gene: TRBJ2-7
v_gene: TRBV29-1
d_gene: -
CDR3nt: TGCAGCGTTGAAGCAGGGTTCGAGCAGTACTTC
CDR3aa: CSVEAGFEQYF

abundance: -
len: 14
j_gene: TRBJ2-3
v_gene: TRBV2
d_gene: TRBD1
CDR3nt: TGTGCCAGCAGGCCGGGACAGGGGGCTCTTACGCAGTATTTT
CDR3aa: CASRPGQGALTQYF

abundance: -
len: 15
j_gene: TRBJ2-7
v_gene: TRBV6-5
d_gene: TRBD2
CDR3nt: TGTGCCAGCAGTTACTCGAGCGGGGGCTCCTACGAGCAGTACTTC
CDR3aa: CASSYSSGGSYEQYF

abundance: once
len: 16
j_gene: TRBJ1-2
v_gene: TRBV29-1
d_gene: TRBD1
CDR3nt: TGCAGCGTTGAATTTTTGGGACAGGAAGATTCGGTTGGCTACACCTTC
CDR3aa: CSVEFLGQEDSVGYTF

abundance: -
len: 14
j_gene: TRBJ1-1
v_gene: TRBV7-9
d_gene: -
CDR3nt: TGTGCCAGCAGCTCGGACGGAGGAAACACTGAAGCTTTCTTT
CDR3aa: CASSSDGGNTEAFF